The T cell receptor (beta chain) described here comes from a study of cytomegalovirus exposure and HLA in healthy donors. Whole-study results and caveats: Across donors, sequencing depth was assumed by presence/absence analyses to be roughly uniform. Several of the most significant clusters appeared linked to common viral pathogens, based on a later analysis. An Asian-associated ancestry cluster reportedly showed fewer N-insertions than the roughly 700-donor mean in a later analysis.

In regard to this clone: Antigen specificity is unknown.

Trimming cost V 4 bases and J 0 bases; bases outside gene matches: 15. The CDR3 totals 19 residues. CDR1 is SGHDT, CDR2 YYEEEE, per germline. The PCR had 60 Vbeta and 13 Jbeta primers. Original processing methods: In a later analysis, of 80 million or so unique beta chains, roughly 11 million appeared in at least two donors. This table comes from immunoSEQ multiplex PCR, and its TCRdb copy is limited to in-frame clones, with some not included. For V, J and clone size, that table is used; D and trimming come from the DNA. The table includes some 200,000 clones, around four fifths detected once. The chain links TRBV5-6 to TRBJ1-5; 8 bases map to TRBD1. This receptor was obtained from a woman aged 40-49 years in good health and CMV-seronegative. Sequencing used PBMCs. The CDR3 here is CASSQPPRGLGDSNQPQHF. Written as DNA, the CDR3 is TGTGCCAGCAGCCAGCCCCCCAGGGGGCTGGGGGATAGCAATCAGCCCCAGCATTTT.